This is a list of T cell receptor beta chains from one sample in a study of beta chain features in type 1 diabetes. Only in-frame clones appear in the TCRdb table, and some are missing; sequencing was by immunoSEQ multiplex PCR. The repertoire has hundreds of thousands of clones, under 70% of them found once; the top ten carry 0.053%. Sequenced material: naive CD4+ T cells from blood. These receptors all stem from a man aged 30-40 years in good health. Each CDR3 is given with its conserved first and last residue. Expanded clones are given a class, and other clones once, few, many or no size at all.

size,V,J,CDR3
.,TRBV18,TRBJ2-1,CASSPPSVGQGYEQFF
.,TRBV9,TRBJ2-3,CASSVGSTDTQYF
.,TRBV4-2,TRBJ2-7,CASSRQGEDEQYF
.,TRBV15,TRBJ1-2,CATSRESGFQHYGYTF
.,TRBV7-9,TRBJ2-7,CASSSGTGTFNEQYF
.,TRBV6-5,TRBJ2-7,CASLSRAEVGEQYF
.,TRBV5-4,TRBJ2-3,CASSFRTSGTDTQYF
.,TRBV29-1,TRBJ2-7,CSVGDSHEQYF
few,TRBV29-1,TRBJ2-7,CSVVQREIGEQYF
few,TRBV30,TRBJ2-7,CAWSAQIYEQYF
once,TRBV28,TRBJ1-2,CASSPRVEGYTF
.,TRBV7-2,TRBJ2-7,CASSLGIEQYF
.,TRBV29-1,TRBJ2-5,CSASGQGETQYF
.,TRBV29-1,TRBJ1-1,CSVDWGNTEAFF
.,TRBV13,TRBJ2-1,CASTAGVKNEQFF
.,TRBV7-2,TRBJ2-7,CASSLLPPSGGALNEQYF
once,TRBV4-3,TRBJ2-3,CASSQDRSLSSTDTQYF
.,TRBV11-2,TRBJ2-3,CASSMGWSGRDTQYF
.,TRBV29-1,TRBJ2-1,CSVALAVYNEQFF
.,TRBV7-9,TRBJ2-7,CASSSSATGEQYF
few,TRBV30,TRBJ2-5,CAWERRLGKTQYF
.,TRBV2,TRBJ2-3,CASSMDTQYF
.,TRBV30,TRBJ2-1,CAWSGDRVNEQFF
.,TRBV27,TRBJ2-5,CASSSRGERTQYF
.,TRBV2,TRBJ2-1,CASSERVVGPGNEQFF
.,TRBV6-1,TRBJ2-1,CASSELGNEQFF
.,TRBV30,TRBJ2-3,CACRQHKDTQYF
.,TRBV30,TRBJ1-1,CAWSRMNTEAFF
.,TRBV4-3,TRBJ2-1,CASSQDRWDEQFF
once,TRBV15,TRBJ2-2,CATSSSGVTGELFF
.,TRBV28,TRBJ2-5,CASSPPGRETQYF
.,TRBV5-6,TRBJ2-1,CASSPTSGSYNEQFF
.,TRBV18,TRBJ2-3,CASSPVGGGAADTQYF
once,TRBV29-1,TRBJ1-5,CSVQDSPINQPQHF
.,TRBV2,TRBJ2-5,CASSGLGETQYF
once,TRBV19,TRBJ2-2,CATGLMNTGELFF
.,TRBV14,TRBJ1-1,CASSPPRGNTEAFF
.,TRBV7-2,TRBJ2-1,CASSDGGEQFF
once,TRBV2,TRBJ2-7,CASRVETIPMGQYF
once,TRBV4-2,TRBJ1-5,CASSSGTGDGSQPQHF
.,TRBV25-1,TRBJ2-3,CASSPTHTDTQYF
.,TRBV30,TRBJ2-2,CAWSVRQRAGELFF
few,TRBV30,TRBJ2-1,CAWSPGYQGEQFF
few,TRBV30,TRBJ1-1,CAWSTGLWTEAFF
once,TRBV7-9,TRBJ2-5,CASSAGQELSAQYF
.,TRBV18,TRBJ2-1,CASSPTQHNEQFF
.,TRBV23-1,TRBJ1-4,CASSPKGSGATNEKLFF
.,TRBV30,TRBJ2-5,CAWSVQDWKETQYF
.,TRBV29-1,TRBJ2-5,CSVALVAVQETQYF
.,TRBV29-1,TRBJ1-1,CSAGRLNTEAFF